The TCR beta chain under discussion was sequenced for a study of PD-1 blockade in classical Hodgkin lymphoma. Turning to the study itself: Every 2 weeks, patients got 3 mg/kg intravenous nivolumab. Study findings and constraints: Patients newly diagnosed and complete responders had comparable baseline diversity. Newly diagnosed patients reportedly had lower baseline TCR diversity than healthy donors.

Produced via immunoSEQ multiplex PCR; TCRdb's table is partial and in-frame only. The data show approximately 61,000 clones, with approximately 90% seen just once and 15% held by the top ten. Comment on this clone: Antigen unknown.

Brentuximab vedotin exposure varied, and every patient relapsed after autologous stem cell transplantation. CDR3 size: 16 residues. Germline assignment: CDR1 SGHVS and CDR2 FNYEAQ. Trimming took 0 bases from V and 5 from J, leaving 13 bases between them. The sample consisted of peripheral blood mononuclear cells (PBMCs), taken at baseline. The chain is built from TRBV7-6 and TRBJ2-2; TRBD1 might be the D (6 bases). The clonotype was recovered from a human donor with classical Hodgkin lymphoma. Written as DNA, the CDR3 is TGTGCCAGCAGCTTAGCAATTCAGGGGCTAACCGGGGAGCTGTTTTTT. Its translation is CASSLAIQGLTGELFF.